This TCR beta chain was profiled in a study of OX40 agonist ivuxolimab in advanced cancers. Notes on the research overall: The costimulatory receptor OX40 (CD134) was targeted by ivuxolimab, a fully human IgG2 agonistic monoclonal antibody. Intravenous ivuxolimab was administered to patients every 2 weeks at six dose levels: 0.01, 0.1, 0.3, 1.5, 3 and 10 mg/kg. Of the approximately 50 dose-escalation patients, hepatocellular carcinoma was present in about 20, melanoma in approximately 15, renal cell carcinoma in 9 and head and neck cancer in 9. In the dose-escalation cohort, 82.7% of patients were male, and the mean age was about 55 years, with a range of about 23 to 85. Prior anti-PD-1, anti-PD-L1 or anti-CTLA-4 therapy was permitted, and 40% of dose-escalation patients had received checkpoint inhibitors. Partial responses were achieved by three dose-escalation patients, of whom one had hepatocellular carcinoma and two had cutaneous melanoma. The point of sequencing TCRbeta in the periphery was to test whether ivuxolimab changed TCR sequence diversity and drove clonal T-cell expansion. The paper reports the monotherapy dose-escalation portion (N of about 52 patients) of the phase I ivuxolimab trial.

Beyond this particular receptor, the publication reports: The antigen specificity of the peripheral T cells that underwent clonal expansion was not determined. Low levels of normalized T-cell clonal expansion were also seen in some nonresponding patients. Clonal expansion of both CD4+ and CD8+ blood T cells was observed from baseline to week 6 at doses 0.1 to 3.0 mg/kg. After ivuxolimab, more expanded clones were found on average in CD8+ T cells than in CD4+ T cells. In partial responders in the 0.1-3.0 mg/kg groups, normalized peripheral clonal expansion was found to be among the lowest, especially among CD8+ T cells.

This clone was recorded once. Its antigen remains undetermined. No per-base quality is available; no much larger clone lies one base away. CDR1 and CDR2 are drawn from the germline V gene: MDHEN, SYDVKM. V sheds 3 bases and J sheds 1 base, leaving 12 bases between their ends. Counted from cysteine to phenylalanine, this CDR3 has 15 amino acids. Only the CDR3 portion is preserved as DNA: 45 bases, with reading frame beginning at the first base. For sequencing of the TCRbeta CDR3 region, genomic DNA was extracted from the sorted cells. The immunoSEQ Assay was used to sequence the TCRbeta CDR3 regions. Imported from immuneACCESS, the table was reduced by TCRdb to in-frame sequences with V and J called. These copies leave out some clones; in studies compared against another copy, an unresolved V gene accounts for under half, and the cause of the remainder is not known. This sample gives tens of thousands of clones in total; 87% of them show up just once. About 14% of the sample is taken by the ten largest.

Patients with autoimmune disease history or receiving systemic immunosuppression were excluded from the trial. In every dose cohort, peripheral blood was drawn for TCR sequencing at baseline, cycle 4 day 1, and cycle 7 day 1. The samples were taken from a phase I, first-in-human, multicenter, open-label dose-escalation trial of ivuxolimab. Adults with locally advanced or metastatic melanoma, renal cell carcinoma, hepatocellular carcinoma or head and neck squamous cell carcinoma were enrolled in the trial. CD4+ and CD8+ T cells were sorted separately from peripheral blood before TCR sequencing. The sequence derives from an adult with an advanced solid tumor such as melanoma, head and neck, liver or kidney cancer. Rearrangement joined TRBV28 to TRBJ2-5; the D gene is possibly TRBD1, with 6 bases matching. Sample: CD4+ or CD8+ T cells sorted from blood, taken in a trial of the OX40 agonist ivuxolimab. The CDR3 region reads CASSFIHRVQETQYF. The sequence in DNA is TGTGCCAGCAGTTTCATTCACAGGGTCCAAGAGACCCAGTACTTC.